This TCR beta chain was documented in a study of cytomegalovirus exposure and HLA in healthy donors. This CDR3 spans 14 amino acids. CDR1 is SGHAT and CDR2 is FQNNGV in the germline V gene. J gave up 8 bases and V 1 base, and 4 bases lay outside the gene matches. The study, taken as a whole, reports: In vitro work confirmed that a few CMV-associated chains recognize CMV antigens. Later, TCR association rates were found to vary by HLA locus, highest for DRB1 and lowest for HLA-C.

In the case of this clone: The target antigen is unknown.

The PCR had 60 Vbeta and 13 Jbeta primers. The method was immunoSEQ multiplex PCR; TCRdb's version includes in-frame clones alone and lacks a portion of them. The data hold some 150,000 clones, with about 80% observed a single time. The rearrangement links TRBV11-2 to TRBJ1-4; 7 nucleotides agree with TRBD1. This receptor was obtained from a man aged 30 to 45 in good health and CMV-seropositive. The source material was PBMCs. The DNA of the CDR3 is TGTGCCAGCAGCTTAGCAGGGGGAAGGGAAAAACTGTTTTTT. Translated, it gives CASSLAGGREKLFF.